The next 8 T cell receptor beta chains were all read from a single sample in a study of cytomegalovirus exposure and HLA in healthy donors. The study ran its PCR with 60 Vbeta and 13 Jbeta primers. Method: immunoSEQ multiplex PCR; TCRdb's copy keeps in-frame clones and lacks some. This sample has about 160,000 clones, with roughly 79% found just once. Sequenced: PBMCs. These receptors came from a middle-aged man in good health and CMV-seronegative.

The V call is TRBV6-4, the J call TRBJ2-7; 7 positions match TRBD1. Germline V gene data show CDR1 as MRHNA and CDR2 as SNTAGT. V gave up 4 bases and J gave up 5 bases; unmatched junction bases: 11. The length of the CDR3 is 15 residues. The CDR3 bases are TGTGCCAGCAGTGCCCCCCCAGGACAGGCGGACGAGCAGTACGTC. Translated, it gives CASSAPPGQADEQYV.

J is TRBJ2-7 and V is TRBV28; TRBD1 matches at 8 bases. The V and J ends lost 8 bases and 5 bases, in that order; junction bases with no gene match: 14. This CDR3 is built from 15 residues. Germline lookup yields CDR1 MDHEN and CDR2 SYDVKM. CDR3 region: CASGIGQGMAHEQYV. The CDR3 nucleotides read TGTGCCAGCGGGATAGGACAGGGCATGGCCCACGAGCAGTACGTC.

The rearrangement links TRBV5-1 to TRBJ2-1, with D tentatively TRBD1 (5 bases). Trimming left V 4 bases short and J 8 bases short, with 13 bases between. The germline V gene encodes CDR1 SGHRS and CDR2 YFSETQ. This CDR3 has 13 amino acids. The CDR3 DNA reads TGCGCCAGCAGCAAAGCTCTAGGGGATGAGCAGTTCTTC. This gives the protein CASSKALGDEQFF. The variable domain in full, with the rest retrieved from reference TRBV5-1 and TRBJ2-1, is KAGVTQTPRYLIKTRGQQVTLSCSPISGHRSVSWYQQTPGQGLQFLFEYFSETQRNKGNFPGRFSGRQFSNSRSEMNVSTLELGDSALYLCASSKALGDEQFFGPGTRLTVL.

This rearrangement joins TRBV30 to TRBJ1-1, with TRBD1 matching over 7 bases. J gave up 5 bases and V 1 base, and 1 base lay outside the gene matches. This CDR3 comprises 12 residues. In germline, CDR1 is GTSNPN, CDR2 SVGIG (reference sequence). DNA of the CDR3: TGTGCCTGGAGTGACAGGGGAACTGAAGCTTTCTTT. Protein product: CAWSDRGTEAFF.

The chain combines TRBV29-1 with TRBJ2-7; D is perhaps TRBD1 (5 bases). Between the trimmed V and J ends, which lost 2 bases and 4 bases, there was a span of 9 bases. CDR1 SQVTM and CDR2 ANQGSEA come from the germline V gene. The CDR3 length is 12 residues. Here the CDR3 reads CSVEWQGYEQYF. Here the CDR3 DNA reads TGCAGCGTTGAATGGCAGGGTTACGAGCAGTACTTC.

The rearrangement links TRBV5-1 to TRBJ2-7; TRBD2 matches at 7 bases. CDR1 is SGHRS, CDR2 YFSETQ, per germline. Trimming took 2 bases from V and 6 from J; bases not matched to a gene: 5. This CDR3 has 13 residues. CDR3 sequence (DNA): TGCGCCAGCAGCTTCCGGGGAGGGCTCGAGCAGTACTTC. Its translation is CASSFRGGLEQYF.

The chain employs TRBV9 and TRBJ2-1, with 8 bases lining up with TRBD1. Unmatched junction bases numbered 13, after V lost 4 bases and J lost 13 bases. Germline assignment: CDR1 SGDLS and CDR2 YYNGEE. The CDR3 is made up of 14 amino acids. The CDR3 coding sequence is TGTGCCAGCAGCCTCGAGTGGGCACAGGGGGTACAGTTCTTC. It encodes CASSLEWAQGVQFF.

The rearrangement links TRBV7-9 to TRBJ1-2; D is unclear. The CDR3 runs 14 residues. V lost 1 base and J lost 8, with 14 bases in between. Germline V gene data show CDR1 as SEHNR and CDR2 as FQNEAQ (reference sequence). Here the CDR3 DNA reads TGTGCCAGCAGCTTAGAAACCGAAAGGAGCGGCTACACCTTC. Residues: CASSLETERSGYTF.